The 18 T cell receptor beta chains presented below share a single source sample, sequenced in a study of blood T cell repertoires in COVID-19. Data came from immunoSEQ multiplex PCR; TCRdb stores just in-frame clones and leaves some out. This table holds about 84,000 clones, about 82% found once. Material for sequencing was peripheral blood. Receptors originate from an elderly woman with acute or convalescent COVID-19.

This chain joins TRBV19 and TRBJ1-2; TRBD1 agrees at 7 bases. Germline V gene sequence: CDR1 LNHDA, CDR2 SQIVND (reference sequence). The trim removed 7 bases at V and 0 bases at J, leaving 8 bases unmatched. The CDR3 has 15 residues. CDR3 amino acids: CASKEGQAANYGYTF. The CDR3 nucleotides read TGTGCCAGTAAAGAAGGACAGGCCGCTAACTATGGCTACACCTTC.

The rearrangement uses TRBV7-9 and TRBJ1-4; D unresolved. Germline assignment: CDR1 SEHNR and CDR2 FQNEAQ (reference sequence). Trimming took off 5 bases at V and 5 bases at J, with 15 bases between the two ends. The CDR3 consists of 15 residues. CDR3 bases: TGTGCCAGCAGCCCCTGGGCCCCGGGGAATGAAAAACTGTTTTTT. Translated: CASSPWAPGNEKLFF.

This clone came up once. The chain carries TRBV6-2 or TRBV6-3 and TRBJ2-2, with a weak D call TRBD2 (6 bases). The V gene lost 6 bases and the J gene lost 1 base, with 12 bases spanning the gap. Looked up from germline, CDR1 is MNHEY and CDR2 is SVGEGT. This CDR3 has 15 amino acids. This chain's CDR3 is CASSRLVVNTGELFF. The CDR3 bases are TGTGCCAGCAGCAGACTAGTGGTGAACACCGGGGAGCTGTTTTTT.

V and J are TRBV12-3 or TRBV12-4 and TRBJ1-1, with D possibly matching TRBD1 (6 bases). The CDR3 length is 13 residues. V gave up 3 bases and J gave up 5 bases, with 10 bases separating them. CDR3 sequence (DNA): TGTGCCAGCAGTTTCGGGACACAAACTGAAGCTTTCTTT. It encodes CASSFGTQTEAFF.

This chain uses TRBV10-1 with TRBJ1-1, with 10 bases lining up with TRBD1. Trimming removed 7 bases from V and 10 bases from J; junction bases left unmatched: 9. Germline assignment: CDR1 WNHNN and CDR2 SYGVQD (reference sequence). The CDR3 length is 13 residues. In DNA, the CDR3 is TGCGCCAGCACCCCGGGACAGGGGTCTTCAGCTTTCTTT. Encoded protein: CASTPGQGSSAFF.

V is TRBV6-5 and J is TRBJ1-1; D remains ambiguous. Trimming took off 8 bases at V and 1 base at J, with 14 bases between the two ends. CDR1 is MNHEY and CDR2 is SVGAGI in the germline V gene. The CDR3 loop spans 14 amino acids. The CDR3 DNA reads as TGTGCCAGCTTCGTGTCCCTATGGAACACTGAAGCTTTCTTT. This codes for CASFVSLWNTEAFF.

The gene calls are TRBV2 and TRBJ1-5; D is perhaps TRBD1 (6 bases). The germline gives CDR1 SNHLY, CDR2 FYNNEI. V lost 5 bases, J lost 6 bases, and 11 bases lay in between. CDR3 length: 13 residues. The CDR3, as DNA: TGTGCCAGCAGTACCGGACAGTCTCAGCCCCAGCATTTT. Residues: CASSTGQSQPQHF.

This chain uses TRBV5-1 with TRBJ1-6; TRBD1 is a possible D gene (5 bases). Germline values: CDR1 SGHRS, CDR2 YFSETQ. Trimming took 0 bases from V and 7 from J, leaving 14 bases between them. The CDR3 length is 16 residues. Here the CDR3 reads CASSLDGGGTNSPLHF. CDR3 sequence (DNA): TGCGCCAGCAGCTTGGATGGGGGGGGTACAAATTCACCCCTCCACTTT.

The rearrangement joins TRBV11-3 to TRBJ2-1, with 8 bases fitting TRBD2. With 5 bases clipped from V and 5 bases from J, the junction kept 8 bases outside the gene matches. Germline CDR1 and CDR2: SGHNT and YENEEA. The CDR3 contains 15 residues. The CDR3 DNA is TGTGCCAGCAGCCCCCGACTAGCGAGGCACAATGAGCAGTTCTTC. Translation gives CASSPRLARHNEQFF.

This chain uses TRBV4-1 with TRBJ2-5; 12 bases are shared with TRBD2. Per the germline V gene, CDR1 is MGHRA and CDR2 is YSYEKL. The CDR3 covers 17 residues. Unmatched junction bases numbered 7, after V lost 0 bases and J lost 5 bases. The CDR3 region has the DNA TGCGCCAGCAGCCAAGATAGACTAGCGGGGGTATGGGAGACCCAGTACTTC. Protein: CASSQDRLAGVWETQYF.

This chain uses TRBV6-6 with TRBJ2-7; 7 bases map to TRBD1. The CDR3 runs 14 residues. The J segment lost 1 base and the V segment lost 8 bases, leaving 8 bases of the junction unmatched. In germline, CDR1 is MNHNY, CDR2 SVGAGI (reference sequence). CDR3 sequence reads: CASDREDGSYEQYF. CDR3 sequence (DNA): TGTGCCAGCGACAGGGAAGATGGGTCCTACGAGCAGTACTTC.

The V gene is TRBV6-2 or TRBV6-3, the J gene TRBJ2-3; TRBD1 matches at 7 bases. This CDR3 comprises 16 residues. Germline V lookup: CDR1 MNHEY, CDR2 SVGEGT. After removal of 5 bases from V and 4 bases from J, the junction contained 12 bases not matched to a gene. DNA of the CDR3: TGTGCCAGCAGTAAACCGGGACAGAGCAACGCAGATACGCAGTATTTT. Its translation is CASSKPGQSNADTQYF.

The rearrangement joins TRBV6-6 to TRBJ2-7; 8 nucleotides match TRBD1. This CDR3 contains 15 residues. Trimming took 6 bases from V and 6 from J; bases not matched to a gene: 13. Germline assignment: CDR1 MNHNY and CDR2 SVGAGI (reference sequence). In nucleotides, the CDR3 is TGTGCCAGCAGACAAGACAGGGGAGTAGTCCCCGAGCAGTACTTC. Translated: CASRQDRGVVPEQYF.

V and J are TRBV29-1 and TRBJ2-6, with D uncertain. There are 13 residues in the CDR3. Germline loops: CDR1 SQVTM, CDR2 ANQGSEA. The germline V and J ends were trimmed by 3 bases and 1 base, with 4 bases remaining between them. CDR3 loop: CSVDTSGANVLTF. The CDR3 DNA sequence: TGCAGCGTTGATACTTCTGGGGCCAACGTCCTGACTTTC.

This clone was found once. V usage is TRBV27 and J usage is TRBJ1-5, with D possibly matching TRBD1 (5 bases). CDR1 and CDR2 from the germline V gene are MNHEY and SMNVEV (reference sequence). The CDR3 consists of 16 residues. Deletions cut 2 bases from V and 0 bases from J, with 11 bases between. The CDR3 sequence: CASSLGTANSNQPQHF. CDR3 coding DNA: TGTGCCAGCAGTTTAGGGACTGCCAATAGCAATCAGCCCCAGCATTTT.

The chain recombines TRBV28 with TRBJ1-4; no clear D gene. The CDR3 extends over 12 amino acids. V was clipped by 8 bases and J by 4 bases, with 8 bases between them. Germline-derived CDR1 and CDR2 are MDHEN and SYDVKM. The CDR3 is CASRRFNEKLFF. The DNA for the CDR3 is TGTGCCAGCCGGCGGTTTAATGAAAAACTGTTTTTT. Variable domain in full (rest from reference TRBV28 and TRBJ1-4): DVKVTQSSRYLVKRTGEKVFLECVQDMDHENMFWYRQDPGLGLRLIYFSYDVKMKEKGDIPEGYSVSREKKERFSLILESASTNQTSMYLCASRRFNEKLFFGSGTQLSVL.

The chain links TRBV11-3 to TRBJ2-1, with D possibly being TRBD2 (5 bases). Germline-derived CDR1 and CDR2 are SGHNT and YENEEA. This CDR3 has 15 amino acids. V lost 4 bases and J 6 bases, leaving 16 bases between the germline ends. The CDR3 sequence: CASSSVRRSGNEQFF. The CDR3 coding sequence is TGTGCCAGCAGCTCCGTGCGGAGGTCGGGCAATGAGCAGTTCTTC.

This clone came up a few times. The CDR3, as DNA: TGTGCCACCATAGCGGGGGCCCTGAGCAAGTACAATGAGCAGTTCTTC. As protein: CATIAGALSKYNEQFF. This sequence joins TRBV19 and TRBJ2-1; 9 nucleotides match TRBD2. The length of the CDR3 is 16 residues. The ends lost 10 bases at V and 4 bases at J; junction bases unmatched: 14. Germline V lookup: CDR1 LNHDA, CDR2 SQIVND (reference sequence).